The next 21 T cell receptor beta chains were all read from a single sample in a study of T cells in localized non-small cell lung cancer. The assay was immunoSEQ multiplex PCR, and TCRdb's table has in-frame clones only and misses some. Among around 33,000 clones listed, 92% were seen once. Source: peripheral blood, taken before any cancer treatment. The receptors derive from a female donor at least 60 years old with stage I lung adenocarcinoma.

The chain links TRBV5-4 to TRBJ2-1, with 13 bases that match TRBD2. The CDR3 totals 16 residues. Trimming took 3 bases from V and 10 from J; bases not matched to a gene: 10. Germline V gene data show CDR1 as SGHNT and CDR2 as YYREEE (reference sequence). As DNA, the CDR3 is TGTGCCAGCAGCTCAATTGGACTAGCGGGGGTGCCCGAGCAGTTCTTC. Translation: CASSSIGLAGVPEQFF.

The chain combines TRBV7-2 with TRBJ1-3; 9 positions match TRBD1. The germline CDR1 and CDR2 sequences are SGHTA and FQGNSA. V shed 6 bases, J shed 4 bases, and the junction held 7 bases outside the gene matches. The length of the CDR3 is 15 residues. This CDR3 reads CASSRTGGAGNTIYF. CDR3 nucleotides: TGTGCCAGCAGTCGTACAGGGGGCGCGGGAAACACCATATATTTT.

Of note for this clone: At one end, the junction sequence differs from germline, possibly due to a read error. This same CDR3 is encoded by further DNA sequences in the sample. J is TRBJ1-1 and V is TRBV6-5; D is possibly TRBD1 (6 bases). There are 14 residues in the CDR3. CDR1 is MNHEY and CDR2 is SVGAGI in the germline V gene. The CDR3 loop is CASSYSWGGTEAFF. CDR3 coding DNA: TGTGCCAGCAGTTACTCGTGGGGGGGCACTGAAGCCTTCTTT.

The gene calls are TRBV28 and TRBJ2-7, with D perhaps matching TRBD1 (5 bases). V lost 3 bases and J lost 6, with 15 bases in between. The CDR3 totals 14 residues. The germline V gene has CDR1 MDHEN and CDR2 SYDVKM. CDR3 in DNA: TGTGCCAGCAGTTTGCTGACAGCCCCCCGCGAGCAGTACTTC. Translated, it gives CASSLLTAPREQYF.

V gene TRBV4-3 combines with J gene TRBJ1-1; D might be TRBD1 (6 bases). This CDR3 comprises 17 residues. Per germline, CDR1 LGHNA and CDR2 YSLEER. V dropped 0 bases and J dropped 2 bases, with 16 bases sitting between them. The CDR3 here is CASSQDYGGTINTEAFF. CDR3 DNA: TGCGCCAGCAGCCAAGATTATGGGGGGACAATTAACACTGAAGCTTTCTTT.

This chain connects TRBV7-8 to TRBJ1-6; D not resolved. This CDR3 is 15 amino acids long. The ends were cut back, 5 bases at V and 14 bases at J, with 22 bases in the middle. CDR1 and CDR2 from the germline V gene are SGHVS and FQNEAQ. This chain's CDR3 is CASSQSVVYSFSLHF. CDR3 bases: TGTGCCAGCAGCCAGTCTGTGGTTTATAGTTTTTCCCTCCACTTT.

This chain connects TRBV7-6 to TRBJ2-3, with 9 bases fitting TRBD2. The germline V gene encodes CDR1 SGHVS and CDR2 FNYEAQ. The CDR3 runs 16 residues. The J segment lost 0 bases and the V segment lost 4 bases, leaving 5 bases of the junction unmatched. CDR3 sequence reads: CASSSDSGGSTDTQYF. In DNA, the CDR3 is TGTGCCAGCAGCTCAGATAGCGGGGGCAGCACAGATACGCAGTATTTT.

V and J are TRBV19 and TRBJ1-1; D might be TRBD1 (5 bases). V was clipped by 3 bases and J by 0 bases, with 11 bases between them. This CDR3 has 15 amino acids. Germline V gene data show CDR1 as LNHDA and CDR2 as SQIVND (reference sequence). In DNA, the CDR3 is TGTGCCAGTAGTATCGCGCAGGGCCTGAACACTGAAGCTTTCTTT. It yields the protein CASSIAQGLNTEAFF.

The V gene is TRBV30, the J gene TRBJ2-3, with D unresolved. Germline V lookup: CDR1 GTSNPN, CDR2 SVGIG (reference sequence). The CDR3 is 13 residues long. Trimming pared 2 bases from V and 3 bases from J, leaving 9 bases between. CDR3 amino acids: CAWSRMDTDTQYF. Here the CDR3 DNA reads TGTGCCTGGAGTAGGATGGATACAGATACGCAGTATTTT.

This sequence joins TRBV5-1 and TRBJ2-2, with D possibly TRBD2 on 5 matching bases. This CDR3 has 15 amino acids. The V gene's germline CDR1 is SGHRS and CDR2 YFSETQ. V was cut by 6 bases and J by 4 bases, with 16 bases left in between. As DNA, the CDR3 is TGCGCCAGCATGCCGGGCGGGTCGGGCACCGGGGAGCTGTTTTTT. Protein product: CASMPGGSGTGELFF.

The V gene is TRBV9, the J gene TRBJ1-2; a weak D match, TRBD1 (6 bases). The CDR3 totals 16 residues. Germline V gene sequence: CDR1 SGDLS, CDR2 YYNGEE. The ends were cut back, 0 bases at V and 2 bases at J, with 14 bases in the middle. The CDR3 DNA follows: TGTGCCAGCAGCGTAGACCCAGGGGCCGGGAACTATGGCTACACCTTC. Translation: CASSVDPGAGNYGYTF. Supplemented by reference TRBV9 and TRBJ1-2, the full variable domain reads DSGVTQTPKHLITATGQRVTLRCSPRSGDLSVYWYQQSLDQGLQFLIQYYNGEERAKGNILERFSAQQFPDLHSELNLSSLELGDSALYFCASSVDPGAGNYGYTFGSGTRLTVV.

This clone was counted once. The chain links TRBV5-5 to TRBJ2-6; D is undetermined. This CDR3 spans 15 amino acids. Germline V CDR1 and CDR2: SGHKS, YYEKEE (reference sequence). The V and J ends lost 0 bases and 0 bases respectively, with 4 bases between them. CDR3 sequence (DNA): TGTGCCAGCAGCTTGGATAGCTCTGGGGCCAACGTCCTGACTTTC. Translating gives CASSLDSSGANVLTF.

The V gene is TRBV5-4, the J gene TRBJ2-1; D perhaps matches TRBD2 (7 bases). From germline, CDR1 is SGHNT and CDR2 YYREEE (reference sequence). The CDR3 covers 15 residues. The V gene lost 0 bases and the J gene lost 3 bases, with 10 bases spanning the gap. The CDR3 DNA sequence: TGTGCCAGCAGCTTGGCGGGGGGCCTCTACAATGAGCAGTTCTTC. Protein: CASSLAGGLYNEQFF.

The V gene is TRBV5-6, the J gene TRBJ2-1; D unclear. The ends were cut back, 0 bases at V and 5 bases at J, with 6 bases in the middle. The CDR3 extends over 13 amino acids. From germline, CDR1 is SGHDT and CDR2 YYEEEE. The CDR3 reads CASSLVHNNEQFF. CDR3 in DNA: TGTGCCAGCAGCTTGGTACACAACAATGAGCAGTTCTTC. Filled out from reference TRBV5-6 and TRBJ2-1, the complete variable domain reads DAGVTQSPTHLIKTRGQQVTLRCSPKSGHDTVSWYQQALGQGPQFIFQYYEEEERQRGNFPDRFSGHQFPNYSSELNVNALLLGDSALYLCASSLVHNNEQFFGPGTRLTVL.

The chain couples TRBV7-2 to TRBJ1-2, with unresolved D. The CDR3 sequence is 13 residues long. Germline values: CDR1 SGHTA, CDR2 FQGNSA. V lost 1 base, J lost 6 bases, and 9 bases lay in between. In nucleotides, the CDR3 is TGTGCCAGCAGCTTAGGGGAGGCGAATGGCTACACCTTC. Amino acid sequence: CASSLGEANGYTF. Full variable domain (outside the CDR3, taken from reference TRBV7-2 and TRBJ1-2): GAGVSQSPSNKVTEKGKDVELRCDPISGHTALYWYRQSLGQGLEFLIYFQGNSAPDKSGLPSDRFSAERTGGSVSTLTIQRTQQEDSAVYLCASSLGEANGYTFGSGTRLTVV.

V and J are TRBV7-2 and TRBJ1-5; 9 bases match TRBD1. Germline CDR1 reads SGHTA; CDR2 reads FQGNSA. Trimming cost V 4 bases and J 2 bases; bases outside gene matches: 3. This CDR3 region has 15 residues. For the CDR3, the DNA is TGTGCCAGCAGCTGGGACAGGGACGGCAATCAGCCCCAGCATTTT. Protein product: CASSWDRDGNQPQHF.

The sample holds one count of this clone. CDR3 nucleotide sequence: TGCGCCAGCAGTTTTACCGGGACAGGCGAAGGTGAAGCTTTCTTT. It yields the protein CASSFTGTGEGEAFF. V usage is TRBV10-2 and J usage is TRBJ1-1, with 8 bases aligning to TRBD1. J was trimmed by 7 bases and V by 5 bases; bases with no gene match: 12. Germline values: CDR1 WSHSY, CDR2 SAAADI. The CDR3 has 15 residues.

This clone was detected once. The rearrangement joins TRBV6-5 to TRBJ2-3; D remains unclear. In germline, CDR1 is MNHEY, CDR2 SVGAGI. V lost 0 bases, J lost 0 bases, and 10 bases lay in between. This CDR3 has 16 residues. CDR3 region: CASSYSSRTSTDTQYF. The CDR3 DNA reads TGTGCCAGCAGTTACTCGTCCAGAACTAGCACAGATACGCAGTATTTT.

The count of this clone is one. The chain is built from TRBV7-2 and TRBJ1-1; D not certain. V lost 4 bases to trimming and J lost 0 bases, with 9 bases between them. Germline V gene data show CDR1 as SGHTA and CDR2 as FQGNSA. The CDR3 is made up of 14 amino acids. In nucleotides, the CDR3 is TGTGCCAGCAGCTCGGGCCATATGAACACTGAAGCTTTCTTT. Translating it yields CASSSGHMNTEAFF.

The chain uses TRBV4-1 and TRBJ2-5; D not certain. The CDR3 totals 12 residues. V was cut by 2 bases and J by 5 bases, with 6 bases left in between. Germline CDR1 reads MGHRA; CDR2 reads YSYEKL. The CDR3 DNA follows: TGCGCCAGCAGCCAACTCGGGGAGACCCAGTACTTC. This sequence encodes CASSQLGETQYF.

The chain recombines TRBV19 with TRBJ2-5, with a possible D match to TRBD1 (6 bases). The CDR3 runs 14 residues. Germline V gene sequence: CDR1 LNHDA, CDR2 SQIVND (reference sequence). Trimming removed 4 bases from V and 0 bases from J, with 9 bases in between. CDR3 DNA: TGTGCCAGTAGTAGACAGGCGTACCAAGAGACCCAGTACTTC. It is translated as CASSRQAYQETQYF. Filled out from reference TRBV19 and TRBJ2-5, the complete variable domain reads DGGITQSPKYLFRKEGQNVTLSCEQNLNHDAMYWYRQDPGQGLRLIYYSQIVNDFQKGDIAEGYSVSREKKESFPLTVTSAQKNPTAFYLCASSRQAYQETQYFGPGTRLLVL.